This entry lists 18 T cell receptor beta chains sequenced from one sample in a study of CD8 T cells in Susac syndrome (dated by TCRdb to the late 2010s). Libraries were prepared through the immunoSEQ multiplex PCR assay. RNA was extracted using the RNeasy kit, and about 0.45 to 1 microgram was reverse transcribed with random hexamers. Clones were called with MiXCR by TCRdb after fastp trimmed the public reads at Q25, and only in-frame beta chains were retained. Each record represents a unique CDR3 protein, reported with the most common genes and DNA among its rows. Present in this sample are more than 200,000 distinct CDR3 sequences, about 94% of which were seen just once. 0.06% to 0.08% of the sample comes from the top ten. The sequencing sample was made of CD4+ T cells from PBMCs. All receptors derive from a human donor with multiple sclerosis.

This chain connects TRBV5-5 to TRBJ2-1, with 12 nucleotides matching TRBD2. The CDR3 spans 16 residues. The V segment lost 2 bases and the J segment 8 bases; nucleotides outside the gene matches: 8. Germline V gene sequence: CDR1 SGHKS, CDR2 YYEKEE (reference sequence). The CDR3 protein is CASSLSLAGGRDEQFF. CDR3 in DNA: TGTGCCAGCAGCTTATCCCTAGCGGGAGGGCGGGATGAGCAGTTCTTC.

The chain has TRBV6-2 or TRBV6-3 and TRBJ2-7; D might be TRBD1 or TRBD2, each matching 6 bases. This CDR3 comprises 14 residues. The V gene lost 9 bases and the J gene lost 0 bases, with 15 bases spanning the gap. Germline V CDR1 and CDR2: MNHEY, SVGEGT. CDR3 in DNA: TGTGCCAGTAGGGGGGCCGGAAACTCCTACGAGCAGTACTTC. Translation: CASRGAGNSYEQYF.

The V call is TRBV5-1, the J call TRBJ2-2; D gene ambiguous. Germline V gene lookup returns CDR1 SGHRS and CDR2 YFSETQ. CDR3 length: 14 residues. V was clipped by 4 bases and J by 3 bases, with 10 bases between them. In DNA form, the CDR3 reads TGCGCCAGCAGCCCTCCGGTCCACACCGGGGAGCTGTTTTTT. Its protein is CASSPPVHTGELFF.

The chain uses TRBV20-1 and TRBJ2-3; 11 bases align to TRBD2. The junction had 5 bases not matched to a gene; V was cut back by 4 bases and J by 2 bases. CDR3 length: 15 residues. Per the germline V gene, CDR1 is DFQATT and CDR2 is SNEGSKA (reference sequence). The CDR3 sequence: CSATPGLAATDTQYF. The CDR3 DNA reads as TGCAGTGCTACTCCGGGACTAGCGGCCACAGATACGCAGTATTTT.

This rearrangement joins TRBV7-9 to TRBJ2-5, with 7 nucleotides matching TRBD1. CDR1 and CDR2 (germline): SEHNR, FQNEAQ (reference sequence). V gave up 4 bases and J gave up 3 bases; unmatched junction bases: 17. The length of the CDR3 is 18 residues. CDR3 amino acids: CASSSPSRWTGPEETQYF. The CDR3, as DNA: TGTGCCAGCAGCTCGCCAAGCAGGTGGACAGGTCCGGAAGAGACCCAGTACTTC.

A single count supports this clonotype. V is TRBV21-1 and J is TRBJ1-2; TRBD1 is the table's D call, not checked against the DNA. TRBV21-1 is marked as a pseudogene. The CDR3 contains 18 residues. CDR3 loop: CASSKERGTQMIVNGYTF. The CDR3 DNA sequence: TGTGCCAGCAGCAAAGAGAGGGGGACACAGATGATTGTTAATGGCTACACCTTC.

The chain has TRBV12-3 or TRBV12-4 and TRBJ1-1, with TRBD1 matching 11 bases. V lost 6 bases and J lost 6; bases outside the gene matches: 9. The CDR3 loop spans 15 amino acids. The CDR3 protein is CASSPGTGGFAEAFF. CDR3 nucleotide sequence: TGTGCCAGCAGCCCCGGGACAGGGGGTTTCGCTGAAGCTTTCTTT.

The J gene is TRBJ2-7, the V gene TRBV18; 10 bases fit TRBD2. This CDR3 region has 15 residues. Trimming removed 3 bases from V and 2 bases from J; junction bases left unmatched: 4. The germline CDR1 and CDR2 sequences are KGHSH and LQKENI. The CDR3 sequence is CASSPASGGTYEQYF. In DNA form, the CDR3 reads TGTGCCAGCTCACCGGCTAGCGGGGGCACCTACGAGCAGTACTTC. The whole variable domain, remainder taken from reference TRBV18 and TRBJ2-7, is NAGVMQNPRHLVRRRGQEARLRCSPMKGHSHVYWYRQLPEEGLKFMVYLQKENIIDESGMPKERFSAEFPKEGPSILRIQQVVRGDSAAYFCASSPASGGTYEQYFGPGTRLTVT.

This chain uses TRBV7-3 with TRBJ2-1, with 7 bases that match TRBD2. Trimming cost V 5 bases and J 6 bases; bases outside gene matches: 7. The CDR3 has 14 residues. CDR1 and CDR2 from the germline V gene are SGHTA and FQGTGA. In DNA, the CDR3 is TGTGCCAGCAGCCCCCAGGGCGGGAGCAATGAGCAGTTCTTC. Translated: CASSPQGGSNEQFF. The entire variable domain, with the rest obtained from reference TRBV7-3 and TRBJ2-1, is as follows: GAGVSQTPSNKVTEKGKYVELRCDPISGHTALYWYRQSLGQGPEFLIYFQGTGAADDSGLPNDRFFAVRPEGSVSTLKIQRTERGDSAVYLCASSPQGGSNEQFFGPGTRLTVL.

The chain has TRBV10-3 and TRBJ1-5; D unclear. Germline loops: CDR1 ENHRY, CDR2 SYGVKD. V lost 4 bases and J lost 4, with 5 bases in between. The CDR3 covers 12 residues. The CDR3 region is CAISGGNQPQHF. CDR3 in DNA: TGTGCCATCAGTGGAGGGAATCAGCCCCAGCATTTT.

This rearrangement joins TRBV30 to TRBJ2-2, with D perhaps assigned TRBD1 or TRBD2 (6 bases each). CDR1 and CDR2 (germline): GTSNPN, SVGIG (reference sequence). The CDR3 loop spans 18 amino acids. V was pared by 3 bases and J by 0 bases, with 20 bases between. In DNA, the CDR3 is TGTGCCTGGAGGGGTCGGAGGGGGGCTCGCACGAACACCGGGGAGCTGTTTTTT. Its translation: CAWRGRRGARTNTGELFF.

This clonotype was recorded only once. The J gene is TRBJ1-5, the V gene TRBV5-1; weak D call: TRBD1 (6 bases). Germline V gives CDR1 SGHRS, CDR2 YFSETQ. CDR3 length: 14 residues. V lost 0 bases and J 3 bases, leaving 7 bases between the germline ends. For the CDR3, the DNA is TGCGCCAGCAGCTTGGGACAGGCCAATCAGCCCCAGCATTTT. This gives the protein CASSLGQANQPQHF.

The chain carries TRBV3-1 and TRBJ2-2, with no clear D. Trimming cost V 0 bases and J 7 bases, with 6 bases left between them. Germline loops: CDR1 LGHDT, CDR2 YNNKEL (reference sequence). The CDR3 is 13 residues long. The CDR3 DNA is TGTGCCAGCAGCCAAGATTTGAACGGGGAGCTGTTTTTT. As protein: CASSQDLNGELFF.

V is TRBV28 and J is TRBJ2-2; TRBD2 is a possible D gene (5 bases). V shed 6 bases and J shed 12 bases, with 23 bases lying between them. The CDR3 runs to 15 residues. The germline V gene has CDR1 MDHEN and CDR2 SYDVKM. The CDR3 spells CASSKIGAGLLKLFF. The CDR3 DNA reads as TGTGCCAGCAGCAAGATCGGAGCCGGACTGTTAAAGCTGTTTTTT.

The V and J genes are TRBV2 and TRBJ1-1; the match to TRBD1 covers 7 bases. The length of the CDR3 is 15 residues. CDR1 and CDR2 from the germline V gene are SNHLY and FYNNEI. V was pared by 4 bases and J by 0 bases, with 5 bases of the junction left unmatched. CDR3 residues: CASSVQGLMNTEAFF. CDR3 bases: TGTGCCAGCAGTGTACAGGGGCTCATGAACACTGAAGCTTTCTTT.

The V and J genes are TRBV18 and TRBJ2-1, with TRBD2 matching over 10 bases. With V trimmed by 1 base and J by 7 bases, 16 bases remained unmatched. Looked up from germline, CDR1 is KGHSH and CDR2 is LQKENI. The CDR3 length is 19 residues. The CDR3 DNA sequence: TGTGCCAGCTCACCACTCCGAATATCAGCGGGAGGGCCCGGGAATGAGCAGTTCTTC. Translation gives CASSPLRISAGGPGNEQFF.

This chain connects TRBV20-1 to TRBJ2-1; 8 bases align to TRBD2. The CDR3 is 15 amino acids. CDR1 DFQATT and CDR2 SNEGSKA come from the germline V gene (reference sequence). The ends lost 6 bases at V and 2 bases at J; junction bases unmatched: 9. The CDR3 spells CSAQPPGGPYNEQFF. CDR3 nucleotide sequence: TGCAGTGCGCAACCGCCGGGAGGGCCCTACAATGAGCAGTTCTTC.

Here the CDR3 reads CSASLIPPSYEQYF. CDR3 nucleotides: TGCAGTGCTTCCCTTATCCCCCCCTCCTACGAGCAGTACTTC. The chain couples TRBV20-1 to TRBJ2-7; D not certain. V dropped 5 bases and J dropped 0 bases, with 14 bases sitting between them. Germline CDR1 DFQATT, CDR2 SNEGSKA (reference sequence). The CDR3 totals 14 residues.